This entry lists 21 T cell receptor beta chains sequenced from one sample in a study of T cell repertoires in cytomegalovirus infection. Via MiXCR, TCRdb re-called the reads, giving one row per CDR3 protein. The sample lists hundreds of thousands of distinct CDR3 sequences, 25% to 30% occurring once. For these receptors, no antigen is known. Sequenced material: cultured PBMCs, taken from culture after CMV antigen stimulation. Receptors were obtained from a human donor in good health (CMV status not recorded). Some clones in this sample may be carry-over from other donors' samples.

This clonotype has only a few counts. The chain has TRBV4-2 and TRBJ2-7; TRBD2 matches 10 bases. The trim removed 0 bases at V and 4 bases at J, leaving 9 bases unmatched. This CDR3 spans 17 amino acids. Germline V lookup: CDR1 LGHNA, CDR2 YNFKEQ. The CDR3 DNA sequence: TGTGCCAGCAGCCAAGAGGATTTTAGCGGGAGGCGGTACGAGCAGTACTTC. This gives the protein CASSQEDFSGRRYEQYF.

The chain carries TRBV7-9 and TRBJ2-3; 8 nucleotides match TRBD2. Looked up from germline, CDR1 is SEHNR and CDR2 is FQNEAQ (reference sequence). This CDR3 has 15 amino acids. V lost 3 bases and J lost 5; bases outside the gene matches: 7. For the CDR3, the DNA is TGTGCCAGCAGCTTCGTGCCGGGAGGGGAAGATACGCAGTATTTT. It codes for CASSFVPGGEDTQYF.

V usage is TRBV3-1 and J usage is TRBJ2-4, with unresolved D. The CDR3 contains 13 residues. Trimming removed 3 bases at V and 3 bases at J, with 6 bases between. Germline CDR1 LGHDT, CDR2 YNNKEL (reference sequence). The CDR3 sequence is CASSQTHKNIQYF. CDR3 in DNA: TGTGCCAGCAGCCAGACCCACAAAAACATTCAGTACTTC.

J is TRBJ2-2 and V is TRBV7-6; no firm D call. Germline V gene sequence: CDR1 SGHVS, CDR2 FNYEAQ. The CDR3 contains 14 residues. With 5 bases removed from V and 5 bases from J, the gap between germline ends came to 12 bases. This chain's CDR3 is CASSPDVGTGELFF. CDR3 DNA: TGTGCCAGCAGCCCAGACGTGGGGACCGGGGAGCTGTTTTTT.

V usage is TRBV20-1 and J usage is TRBJ2-3; D unclear. The CDR3 runs 12 residues. Trimming shortened V by 6 bases and J by 2 bases, and 9 bases separated the two germline ends. Germline CDR1 DFQATT, CDR2 SNEGSKA (reference sequence). DNA for the CDR3: TGCAGTGCCCGCCTTAACACAGATACGCAGTATTTT. This translates into CSARLNTDTQYF.

This clonotype showed up just a few times. V gene TRBV12-3 or TRBV12-4 combines with J gene TRBJ1-4; D not certain. V lost 6 bases and J lost 3, with 14 bases in between. This CDR3 has 15 amino acids. The CDR3 DNA reads TGTGCCAGCAGCCTTAGGGTGGCGGCTAATGAAAAACTGTTTTTT. Residues: CASSLRVAANEKLFF.

This chain joins TRBV28 and TRBJ1-2; TRBD1 is a possible D gene (5 bases). Between the trimmed V and J ends, which lost 6 bases and 8 bases, there was a span of 22 bases. CDR1 and CDR2 from the germline V gene are MDHEN and SYDVKM. The CDR3 spans 15 residues. The CDR3 sequence is CASRTTRDLRGGYTF. The CDR3, as DNA: TGTGCCAGCAGAACCACCAGGGACCTAAGGGGAGGCTACACCTTC.

This clonotype was recorded at least ten times. This chain joins TRBV7-8 and TRBJ2-1; 8 bases are shared with TRBD2. The length of the CDR3 is 19 residues. The germline V gene encodes CDR1 SGHVS and CDR2 FQNEAQ. The trim removed 5 bases at V and 0 bases at J, leaving 15 bases unmatched. The CDR3 nucleotides read TGTGCCAGCAGCCCCCTGCCCCCTAGCGGGTACCGCTCCTACAATGAGCAGTTCTTC. This gives the protein CASSPLPPSGYRSYNEQFF.

This sequence joins TRBV29-1 and TRBJ2-3, with D possibly being TRBD1 or TRBD2 (5 bases each). V lost 8 bases to trimming and J lost 5 bases, with 20 bases between them. The germline CDR1 and CDR2 sequences are SQVTM and ANQGSEA. This CDR3 region has 14 residues. The CDR3 DNA reads TGCAGCTCCTCTAGTGGGGCAGGAGGAGATACGCAGTATTTT. It yields the protein CSSSSGAGGDTQYF.

There are a few counts of this clonotype. This sequence joins TRBV28 and TRBJ2-7; D is perhaps TRBD1 or TRBD2 (8 bases each). V was pared by 7 bases and J by 6 bases, with 22 bases between. CDR3 size: 15 residues. Per the germline V gene, CDR1 is MDHEN and CDR2 is SYDVKM. CDR3 sequence (DNA): TGTGCCAGCACTCCCCCGTGGACAGGGACTAGCGAGCAGTACTTC. Its translation: CASTPPWTGTSEQYF.

This clonotype was picked up a small number of times. This chain links TRBV20-1 with TRBJ1-5; D is possibly TRBD1 (6 bases). This CDR3 is built from 16 residues. Germline assignment: CDR1 DFQATT and CDR2 SNEGSKA (reference sequence). Deletions cut 2 bases from V and 2 bases from J, with 16 bases between. This CDR3 reads CSARIGGSSGNQPQHF. Written as DNA, the CDR3 is TGCAGTGCTAGAATAGGGGGGTCTTCAGGCAATCAGCCCCAGCATTTT.

V gene TRBV19 combines with J gene TRBJ2-2, with a weak D call TRBD2 (6 bases). This CDR3 contains 14 residues. V was shortened by 6 bases and J by 6 bases, with 14 bases between the two germline ends. Germline CDR1 reads LNHDA; CDR2 reads SQIVND (reference sequence). This CDR3 reads CASSTTRSAGELFF. CDR3 sequence (DNA): TGTGCCAGTAGCACGACTAGATCGGCCGGGGAGCTGTTTTTT.

The chain links TRBV20-1 to TRBJ1-6, with 7 bases identical to TRBD1. This CDR3 comprises 14 residues. From germline, CDR1 is DFQATT and CDR2 SNEGSKA (reference sequence). The V segment lost 5 bases and the J segment 7 bases; nucleotides outside the gene matches: 8. In nucleotides, the CDR3 is TGCAGTGCTCAGACAGGGCCTTTGAATTCACCCCTCCACTTT. It yields the protein CSAQTGPLNSPLHF.

This clonotype was detected only a few times. The rearrangement joins TRBV20-1 to TRBJ1-3, with D maybe TRBD1 (5 bases). Trimming left V 3 bases short and J 4 bases short, with 13 bases between. From germline, CDR1 is DFQATT and CDR2 SNEGSKA (reference sequence). This CDR3 has 14 residues. The CDR3 sequence: CSASRGLLGNTIYF. The CDR3 DNA sequence: TGCAGTGCTAGTCGGGGCCTGCTGGGAAACACCATATATTTT.

By share, this clonotype counts as medium-sized. The chain links TRBV7-2 to TRBJ2-2; D may be TRBD1 (5 bases). With 4 bases removed from V and 3 bases from J, the gap between germline ends came to 12 bases. There are 15 residues in the CDR3. From germline, CDR1 is SGHTA and CDR2 FQGNSA. This CDR3 reads CASSSGFSDTGELFF. The CDR3 nucleotides are TGTGCCAGCAGCTCAGGGTTTTCAGACACCGGGGAGCTGTTTTTT.

The chain recombines TRBV5-1 with TRBJ2-1; a possible D gene is TRBD2 (5 bases). The V and J ends lost 0 bases and 7 bases respectively, with 14 bases between them. Germline V gene lookup returns CDR1 SGHRS and CDR2 YFSETQ. The CDR3 is 15 amino acids. The CDR3 region is CASSLGAAKGNEQFF. The CDR3 nucleotides are TGCGCCAGCAGCTTGGGAGCGGCAAAAGGGAATGAGCAGTTCTTC.

The genes are TRBV10-3 and TRBJ2-1; 9 bases are a match to TRBD1. CDR1 and CDR2 (germline): ENHRY, SYGVKD. Trimming cost V 4 bases and J 7 bases; bases outside gene matches: 17. This CDR3 contains 18 residues. In DNA form, the CDR3 reads TGTGCCATCAGTGCCCAACCCGGGACAGGGAGTGGATCTAATGAGCAGTTCTTC. This sequence encodes CAISAQPGTGSGSNEQFF.

Turning to this clonotype: This may be a read error, as it is one base from a much larger clone. This chain joins TRBV7-3 and TRBJ1-1, with D possibly being TRBD1 (5 bases). There are 14 residues in the CDR3. Looked up from germline, CDR1 is SGHTA and CDR2 is FQGTGA. Trimming shortened V by 1 base and J by 0 bases, and 6 bases separated the two germline ends. The CDR3 region has the DNA TGTGCCAGCAGCTTAAACAGGATGAACACTGAAGCTTTCTTT. It translates to CASSLNRMNTEAFF.

The rearrangement links TRBV7-6 to TRBJ1-2; TRBD1 agrees at 7 bases. With 2 bases clipped from V and 6 bases from J, the junction kept 6 bases outside the gene matches. The CDR3 contains 14 residues. Germline CDR1 and CDR2: SGHVS and FNYEAQ. The DNA for the CDR3 is TGTGCCAGCAGCTTAACATACCAGGGGGATGGCTACACCTTC. It is translated as CASSLTYQGDGYTF. The full variable domain, rest sourced from reference TRBV7-6 and TRBJ1-2, is GAGVSQSPRYKVTKRGQDVALRCDPISGHVSLYWYRQALGQGPEFLTYFNYEAQQDKSGLPNDRFSAERPEGSISTLTIQRTEQRDSAMYRCASSLTYQGDGYTFGSGTRLTVV.

The chain recombines TRBV6-6 with TRBJ2-1; D is uncertain. There are 12 residues in the CDR3. The germline V gene has CDR1 MNHNY and CDR2 SVGAGI (reference sequence). V dropped 6 bases and J dropped 6 bases, with 9 bases sitting between them. CDR3 DNA sequence: TGTGCCAGCAGCATTGTGGGCAATGAGCAGTTCTTC. This translates into CASSIVGNEQFF.

This clonotype was counted only a few times. J is TRBJ2-2 and V is TRBV10-3, with 14 bases that match TRBD2. The J segment lost 4 bases and the V segment lost 6 bases, leaving 13 bases of the junction unmatched. The CDR3 sequence is 19 residues long. Germline CDR1 reads ENHRY; CDR2 reads SYGVKD. The CDR3 nucleotides are TGTGCCATCAGATCTAGTACGGGACTAGCGGGAGATGGCACCGGGGAGCTGTTTTTT. Its translation is CAIRSSTGLAGDGTGELFF.